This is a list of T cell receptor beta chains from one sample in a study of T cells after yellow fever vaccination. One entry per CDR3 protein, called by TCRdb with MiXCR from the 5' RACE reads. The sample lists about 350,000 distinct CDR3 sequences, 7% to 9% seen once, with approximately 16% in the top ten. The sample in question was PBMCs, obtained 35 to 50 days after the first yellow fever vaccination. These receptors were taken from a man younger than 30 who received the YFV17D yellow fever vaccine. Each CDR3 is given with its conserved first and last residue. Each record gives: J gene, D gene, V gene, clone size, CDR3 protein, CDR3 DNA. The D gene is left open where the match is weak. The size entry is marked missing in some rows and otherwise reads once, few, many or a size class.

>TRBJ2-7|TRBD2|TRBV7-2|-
CASSLIGLAGSYEQYF
TGTGCCAGCAGCTTAATAGGTCTAGCGGGATCCTACGAGCAGTACTTC
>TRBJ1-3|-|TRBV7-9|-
CASSLWETGNTIYF
TGTGCCAGCAGCTTATGGGAAACTGGAAACACCATATATTTT
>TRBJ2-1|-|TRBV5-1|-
CASSSTSGNEQFF
TGCGCCAGCAGCTCGACTTCGGGCAATGAGCAGTTCTTC
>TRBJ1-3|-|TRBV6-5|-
CASSFTSGGSVAGNTIYF
TGTGCCAGCAGTTTTACCTCGGGGGGTTCTGTCGCTGGAAACACCATATATTTT
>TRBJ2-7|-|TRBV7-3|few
CASSPDPGSYEQYF
TGTGCCAGCAGCCCCGATCCGGGTTCCTACGAGCAGTACTTC
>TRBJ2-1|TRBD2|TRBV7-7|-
CASSPNPPGGYNEQFF
TGTGCTAGCAGCCCCAACCCTCCGGGGGGGTACAATGAGCAGTTCTTC
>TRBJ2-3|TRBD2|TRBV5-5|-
CASTLALYTGGDTQYF
TGTGCCAGCACCCTCGCTCTCTACACGGGAGGAGATACGCAGTATTTT
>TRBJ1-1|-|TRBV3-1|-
CASTRGNTEAFF
TGTGCCAGCACCCGGGGGAACACTGAAGCTTTCTTT
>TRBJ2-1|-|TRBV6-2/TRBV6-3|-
CASSYGGSYNEQFF
TGTGCCAGCAGTTATGGGGGGTCCTACAATGAGCAGTTCTTC
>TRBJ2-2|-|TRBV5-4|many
CASSFGNTGELFF
TGTGCCAGCAGCTTTGGGAACACCGGGGAGCTGTTTTTT